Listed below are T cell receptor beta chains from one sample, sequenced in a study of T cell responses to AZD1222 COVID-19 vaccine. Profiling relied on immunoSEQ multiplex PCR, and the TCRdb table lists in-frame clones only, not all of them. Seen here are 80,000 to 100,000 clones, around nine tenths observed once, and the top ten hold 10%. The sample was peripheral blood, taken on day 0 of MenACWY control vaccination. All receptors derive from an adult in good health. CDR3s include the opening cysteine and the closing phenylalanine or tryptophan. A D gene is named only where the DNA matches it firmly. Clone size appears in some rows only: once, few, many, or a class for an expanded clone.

CDR3 DNA: TGCGCCAGCAGCTCCGCCCCGGGACAGACTAACTATGGCTACACCTTC; CDR3 protein: CASSSAPGQTNYGYTF; V gene: TRBV5-1; clone size: NA; J gene: TRBJ1-2; D gene: TRBD1
CDR3 DNA: TGTGCCAGCAGCTTGCAGGGCCCCGCGAGCAATGAGCAGTTCTTC; CDR3 protein: CASSLQGPASNEQFF; V gene: TRBV5-4; clone size: NA; J gene: TRBJ2-1; D gene: NA
CDR3 DNA: TGCGCCAGCAGCTTGGGGGGGGATCAGCCCCAGCATTTT; CDR3 protein: CASSLGGDQPQHF; V gene: TRBV5-1; clone size: NA; J gene: TRBJ1-5; D gene: NA
CDR3 DNA: TGTGCCAGCAGTGACTCGGACAGCTCTGGGGCCAACGTCCTGACTTTC; CDR3 protein: CASSDSDSSGANVLTF; V gene: TRBV6-4; clone size: NA; J gene: TRBJ2-6; D gene: NA
CDR3 DNA: TGTGCCAGCAGCCAAGATATAGAGGTTGAGCAGTTCTTC; CDR3 protein: CASSQDIEVEQFF; V gene: TRBV3-1/TRBV3-2; clone size: NA; J gene: TRBJ2-1; D gene: NA
CDR3 DNA: TGTGCCAGCAGCCCCTCGACAGGGACTGAAGCTTTCTTT; CDR3 protein: CASSPSTGTEAFF; V gene: TRBV9; clone size: NA; J gene: TRBJ1-1; D gene: TRBD1
CDR3 DNA: TGTGCCAGCAGCTTCACTGGGACAGGGGCTGGCTACACCTTC; CDR3 protein: CASSFTGTGAGYTF; V gene: TRBV7-9; clone size: NA; J gene: TRBJ1-2; D gene: TRBD1
CDR3 DNA: TGTGCCAGCAGCCCGGGGACAGTTCCCACTGAAGCTTTCTTT; CDR3 protein: CASSPGTVPTEAFF; V gene: TRBV3-1/TRBV3-2; clone size: NA; J gene: TRBJ1-1; D gene: TRBD1
CDR3 DNA: TGTGCCAGCCACAGGGAACTGGGAGAGACCCAGTACTTC; CDR3 protein: CASHRELGETQYF; V gene: TRBV28; clone size: NA; J gene: TRBJ2-5; D gene: NA
CDR3 DNA: TGTGCCATCAGTGGCGGACAGGGAAAACTGTTTTTT; CDR3 protein: CAISGGQGKLFF; V gene: TRBV10-3; clone size: NA; J gene: TRBJ1-4; D gene: TRBD1
CDR3 DNA: TGTGCCAGCAGCTCCCGGCGGCCTTCCCTAACGAACACTGAAGCTTTCTTT; CDR3 protein: CASSSRRPSLTNTEAFF; V gene: TRBV7-2; clone size: NA; J gene: TRBJ1-1; D gene: NA
CDR3 DNA: TGTGCCACTCAAGGGGGAAATCTCTATAATTCACCCCTCCACTTT; CDR3 protein: CATQGGNLYNSPLHF; V gene: TRBV7-9; clone size: NA; J gene: TRBJ1-6; D gene: NA
CDR3 DNA: TGTGCCTGGAGCGCGGGGGGGTCCCTCCGTGGCAGAAATAATTCACCCCTCCACTTT; CDR3 protein: CAWSAGGSLRGRNNSPLHF; V gene: TRBV30; clone size: NA; J gene: TRBJ1-6; D gene: NA
CDR3 DNA: TGTGCCAGTAGTATAGATCTACAGACAGGGGGCGGAGGCTACACCTTC; CDR3 protein: CASSIDLQTGGGGYTF; V gene: TRBV19; clone size: few; J gene: TRBJ1-2; D gene: TRBD1
CDR3 DNA: TGTGCCAGTAGGGAGGGGACACCTCGAAATTCACCCCTCCACTTT; CDR3 protein: CASREGTPRNSPLHF; V gene: TRBV19; clone size: once; J gene: TRBJ1-6; D gene: NA
CDR3 DNA: TGTGCCTGCAGTGGGATAGGGGGCTCCTACAATGAGCAGTTCTTC; CDR3 protein: CACSGIGGSYNEQFF; V gene: TRBV2; clone size: once; J gene: TRBJ2-1; D gene: NA
CDR3 DNA: TGCGCCAGCAGCCAATCGGACAGGGACGGGTACGAGCAGTACTTC; CDR3 protein: CASSQSDRDGYEQYF; V gene: TRBV4-3; clone size: few; J gene: TRBJ2-7; D gene: TRBD1
CDR3 DNA: TGCGCCAGCAGCTTGGGTGTGGCGGGTCCTGGCTACACCTTC; CDR3 protein: CASSLGVAGPGYTF; V gene: TRBV5-1; clone size: NA; J gene: TRBJ1-2; D gene: NA
CDR3 DNA: TGTGCCAGCTCACCCGCCTCCTTTAGAGGGGAGCAGTTCTTC; CDR3 protein: CASSPASFRGEQFF; V gene: TRBV18; clone size: once; J gene: TRBJ2-1; D gene: NA
CDR3 DNA: TGTGCCAGCAGCTCCTCCGGGACAGGGAATGGAGGGGTGCAGTACTTC; CDR3 protein: CASSSSGTGNGGVQYF; V gene: TRBV7-9; clone size: NA; J gene: TRBJ2-7; D gene: TRBD1
CDR3 DNA: TGTGCCAGCAGCTTATTCGACCAAGAGACCCAGTACTTC; CDR3 protein: CASSLFDQETQYF; V gene: TRBV7-2; clone size: NA; J gene: TRBJ2-5; D gene: NA
CDR3 DNA: TGTGCCAGCAGCCCCTACCTCCCAGGGGGGAGCGATTCACCCCTCCACTTT; CDR3 protein: CASSPYLPGGSDSPLHF; V gene: TRBV3-1/TRBV3-2; clone size: NA; J gene: TRBJ1-6; D gene: TRBD1
CDR3 DNA: TGCAGCGTTGAAGGAGGACAGGGGGAGTTCTATGGCTACACCTTC; CDR3 protein: CSVEGGQGEFYGYTF; V gene: TRBV29-1; clone size: once; J gene: TRBJ1-2; D gene: TRBD1
CDR3 DNA: TGTGCCAGCAGTTACTCCCGGGTCCTATCAACTGGGGCCAACGTCCTGACTTTC; CDR3 protein: CASSYSRVLSTGANVLTF; V gene: TRBV28; clone size: NA; J gene: TRBJ2-6; D gene: NA
CDR3 DNA: TGTGCCAGCCGACTTCTCACTGAAGCTTTCTTT; CDR3 protein: CASRLLTEAFF; V gene: TRBV28; clone size: NA; J gene: TRBJ1-1; D gene: NA
CDR3 DNA: TGTGCCAGCAGTGGCTCAGGGGGCTTGTGGGCTAACTATGGCTACACCTTC; CDR3 protein: CASSGSGGLWANYGYTF; V gene: TRBV6-1; clone size: few; J gene: TRBJ1-2; D gene: TRBD1
CDR3 DNA: TGTGCCAGCAGCCGGACTAGCGGGGCCACAGATACGCAGTATTTT; CDR3 protein: CASSRTSGATDTQYF; V gene: TRBV9; clone size: NA; J gene: TRBJ2-3; D gene: TRBD2
CDR3 DNA: TGTGCCAGCAGTTTAGGGCAGTACTACGAGCAGTACTTC; CDR3 protein: CASSLGQYYEQYF; V gene: TRBV27; clone size: NA; J gene: TRBJ2-7; D gene: NA
CDR3 DNA: TGTGCCAGTAGTACGGACAGGGAAGAGACCCAGTACTTC; CDR3 protein: CASSTDREETQYF; V gene: TRBV19; clone size: NA; J gene: TRBJ2-5; D gene: TRBD1
CDR3 DNA: TGTGCCAGCAGTTACGGTCGGGAAACTGAAGCTTTCTTT; CDR3 protein: CASSYGRETEAFF; V gene: TRBV6-5; clone size: few; J gene: TRBJ1-1; D gene: NA
CDR3 DNA: TGTGCCAGTAGTATAGATGCCCCGACAGGGAGCAACTATGGCTACACCTTC; CDR3 protein: CASSIDAPTGSNYGYTF; V gene: TRBV19; clone size: few; J gene: TRBJ1-2; D gene: TRBD1
CDR3 DNA: TGTGCCAGCAGGAAACAGGGGCTCACTGAAGCTTTCTTT; CDR3 protein: CASRKQGLTEAFF; V gene: TRBV27; clone size: NA; J gene: TRBJ1-1; D gene: TRBD1
CDR3 DNA: TGCGCCAGCAGCCAAGTAAGGGCTTTCTCTGGAAACACCATATATTTT; CDR3 protein: CASSQVRAFSGNTIYF; V gene: TRBV4-3; clone size: NA; J gene: TRBJ1-3; D gene: NA
CDR3 DNA: TGTGCCAGCAGTTTGGGCACCTACGAGCAGTACTTC; CDR3 protein: CASSLGTYEQYF; V gene: TRBV28; clone size: once; J gene: TRBJ2-7; D gene: NA
CDR3 DNA: TGTGCCAGCAGCGCAGGGACAGGGGACCTACCCTATAATTCACCCCTCCACTTT; CDR3 protein: CASSAGTGDLPYNSPLHF; V gene: TRBV9; clone size: once; J gene: TRBJ1-6; D gene: TRBD1
CDR3 DNA: TGCGCCAGCAGCCAAGATAGGTCTAGCGGGGGATCCTACAATGAGCAGTTCTTC; CDR3 protein: CASSQDRSSGGSYNEQFF; V gene: TRBV4-1; clone size: NA; J gene: TRBJ2-1; D gene: TRBD2
CDR3 DNA: TGTGCCAGCAGCCACCCACAGGGGGATAGGTACGAGCAGTACTTC; CDR3 protein: CASSHPQGDRYEQYF; V gene: TRBV5-7; clone size: NA; J gene: TRBJ2-7; D gene: TRBD1
CDR3 DNA: TGTGCCAGCAGCTTAACAGGGTCAGATACGCAGTATTTT; CDR3 protein: CASSLTGSDTQYF; V gene: TRBV7-3; clone size: NA; J gene: TRBJ2-3; D gene: NA
CDR3 DNA: TGTGCCAGTAACCCAGGGGGGGTGGGCAATCAGCCCCAGCATTTT; CDR3 protein: CASNPGGVGNQPQHF; V gene: TRBV19; clone size: NA; J gene: TRBJ1-5; D gene: TRBD1
CDR3 DNA: TGCAGCGTTGGGACAGCCTCTGGAAACACCATATATTTT; CDR3 protein: CSVGTASGNTIYF; V gene: TRBV29-1; clone size: NA; J gene: TRBJ1-3; D gene: NA
CDR3 DNA: TGTGCCTGGAGGACAAAAACTAATGAAAAACTGTTTTTT; CDR3 protein: CAWRTKTNEKLFF; V gene: TRBV30; clone size: once; J gene: TRBJ1-4; D gene: NA
CDR3 DNA: TGCAGTGCTAGTGTCGGGGGGGCAACTAATGAAAAACTGTTTTTT; CDR3 protein: CSASVGGATNEKLFF; V gene: TRBV20-1; clone size: NA; J gene: TRBJ1-4; D gene: NA